Shown below are 27 T cell receptor beta chains from a single sample sequenced in a study of CD8+CD57+ T cells in acquired aplastic anemia (dated by TCRdb to the late 2010s). TCRdb lists the instrument as Illumina HiSeq 2000. Genomic DNA was used as template for profiling of TCR beta VDJ combinations and CDR3 sequences. TCRdb applied fastp at Q25 and MiXCR to the public reads, then kept only in-frame beta chains. Merged by CDR3 protein, the rows form single entries marked with the most common genes and DNA. The sample yields about 400,000 distinct CDR3 sequences; 60% to 80% were counted once. Clones ranked in the top ten supply more than 3.5% of the sample. The specimen sequenced was sorted CD4+, CD8+, or CD8+CD57+ T cells (not recorded which) from PBMCs. Receptors originate from a human donor in good health, serving as a control.

The chain employs TRBV7-2 and TRBJ2-2; D not resolved. Trimming pared 10 bases from V and 6 bases from J, leaving 9 bases between. Germline CDR1 and CDR2: SGHTA and FQGNSA. The CDR3 covers 11 residues. The CDR3, as DNA: TGTGCCACGCTCCGGGCCGGGGAGCTGTTTTTT. It encodes CATLRAGELFF.

The chain is built from TRBV20-1 and TRBJ2-7; perhaps D is TRBD1 or TRBD2 (5 bases each). This CDR3 has 12 residues. Germline V gene lookup returns CDR1 DFQATT and CDR2 SNEGSKA (reference sequence). V was shortened by 7 bases and J by 11 bases, with 21 bases between the two germline ends. The CDR3 coding sequence is TGCAGTGGTGGGGGTCGGGGAGCGGTAGAGTACTTC. Translation gives CSGGGRGAVEYF.

This chain uses TRBV5-1 with TRBJ2-5, with D perhaps TRBD1 (5 bases). CDR1 is SGHRS and CDR2 is YFSETQ in the germline V gene. This CDR3 has 13 residues. The ends were cut back, 4 bases at V and 4 bases at J, with 11 bases in the middle. As DNA, the CDR3 is TGCGCCAGCAGCCCGGAGACAGTAGAGACCCAGTACTTC. Translating gives CASSPETVETQYF.

The chain has TRBV5-6 and TRBJ1-1; D is uncertain. Between the trimmed V and J ends, which lost 4 bases and 1 base, there was a span of 8 bases. Germline V gene sequence: CDR1 SGHDT, CDR2 YYEEEE. CDR3 size: 13 residues. CDR3 in DNA: TGTGCCAGCAGCGCTCGTACGAACACTGAAGCTTTCTTT. Its protein is CASSARTNTEAFF. Full variable domain (outside the CDR3, taken from reference TRBV5-6 and TRBJ1-1): DAGVTQSPTHLIKTRGQQVTLRCSPKSGHDTVSWYQQALGQGPQFIFQYYEEEERQRGNFPDRFSGHQFPNYSSELNVNALLLGDSALYLCASSARTNTEAFFGQGTRLTVV.

The rearrangement uses TRBV7-9 and TRBJ2-7; 9 bases align to TRBD1. J was trimmed by 0 bases and V by 4 bases; bases with no gene match: 1. Germline V gives CDR1 SEHNR, CDR2 FQNEAQ (reference sequence). This CDR3 is 14 amino acids long. The CDR3 nucleotides are TGTGCCAGCAGCTACAGGGGGCCCTCCTACGAGCAGTACTTC. Its translation: CASSYRGPSYEQYF.

On this clonotype itself: The CDR3 does not close with the conserved phenylalanine or tryptophan, likely indicating a read error. The DNA is left out, because the CDR3 cannot be placed on it with certainty; the CDR3 is given as TCRdb lists it. This chain joins TRBV2 and TRBJ2-6. The CDR3 is 15 residues long, ends included. CDR1 SNHLY and CDR2 FYNNEI come from the germline V gene. The CDR3 loop reads CASSDTRYEQYFVTC.

Note on this clonotype: One end of the junction is discordant with germline, which a read error may explain. The rearrangement uses TRBV5-1 and TRBJ1-2; D is undetermined. Germline CDR1 is SGHRS and CDR2 is YFSETQ. The CDR3 length is 13 residues. CDR3 bases: TGTGCCAGCAGCTTAGCACTTCTCCATGGCCACACCTTC. Translating gives CASSLALLHGHTF. The whole variable domain, filled in from reference TRBV5-1 and TRBJ1-2, reads KAGVTQTPRYLIKTRGQQVTLSCSPISGHRSVSWYQQTPGQGLQFLFEYFSETQRNKGNFPGRFSGRQFSNSRSEMNVSTLELGDSALYLCASSLALLHGHTFGSGTRLTVV.

The chain recombines TRBV20-1 with TRBJ2-5; D is perhaps TRBD1 (5 bases). The germline CDR1 and CDR2 sequences are DFQATT and SNEGSKA (reference sequence). Trimming shortened V by 4 bases and J by 5 bases, and 17 bases separated the two germline ends. CDR3 length equals 14 residues. The CDR3 sequence is CSAKDDSSWETQYF. CDR3 nucleotide sequence: TGCAGTGCTAAAGACGACAGTAGTTGGGAGACCCAGTACTTC.

The rearrangement links TRBV12-3 or TRBV12-4 to TRBJ1-5, with a possible D match to TRBD2 (6 bases). With the DNA end fitting TRBJ2-2 better, the J assignment may be wrong. The CDR3 loop spans 13 amino acids. CDR3 protein: CASSGTDTGELFF. For the CDR3, the DNA is TGTGCCAGCAGCGGGACTGACACCGGGGAGCTGTTTTTT.

About this clonotype itself: Relative to the germline gene, one junction end is altered; a read error may explain this. The chain links TRBV19 to TRBJ2-1; perhaps TRBD1 as D (5 bases). CDR3 size: 13 residues. Germline V gives CDR1 LNHDA, CDR2 SQIVND (reference sequence). The CDR3 nucleotides are TGTGCCAGTAGTATTCCAGGGCATCAGCCCCAGCTCTTC. Amino acids: CASSIPGHQPQLF.

This clonotype was seen many times. This chain uses TRBV20-1 with TRBJ1-3; D is unclear. Trimming took 8 bases from V and 3 from J, leaving 17 bases between them. CDR1 and CDR2 (germline): DFQATT, SNEGSKA (reference sequence). This CDR3 has 14 amino acids. DNA of the CDR3: TGCAGTCAATGGCGGATCTCTCTTGGAAACACCATATATTTT. This codes for CSQWRISLGNTIYF.

There are many counts of this clonotype. This sequence joins TRBV6-1 and TRBJ1-4; tentative D call: TRBD1 (6 bases). This CDR3 has 12 amino acids. Trimming cost V 5 bases and J 14 bases, with 15 bases left between them. The germline V gene has CDR1 MNHNS and CDR2 SASEGT. The DNA for the CDR3 is TGTGCCAGCAGTCAACAGGGAGGTAATCTGTTTTTT. Protein product: CASSQQGGNLFF.

The rearrangement joins TRBV13 to TRBJ1-2; D is undetermined. The V end was cut by 3 bases, the J end by 6 bases, with 8 bases between. The germline gives CDR1 PRHDT, CDR2 FYEKMQ (reference sequence). The length of the CDR3 is 12 residues. The CDR3 loop reads CASSFPPDGYTF. The CDR3 bases are TGTGCCAGCAGCTTTCCGCCGGATGGCTACACCTTC.

J is TRBJ1-2 and V is TRBV10-1; D is unresolved. V shed 2 bases and J shed 4 bases, with 8 bases lying between them. In germline, CDR1 is WNHNN, CDR2 SYGVQD (reference sequence). The CDR3 is 13 residues long. The chain's CDR3 is CASSEGVVYGYTF. The CDR3 DNA reads as TGCGCCAGCAGTGAGGGGGTCGTCTATGGCTACACCTTC.

This clonotype was seen once. The chain has TRBV7-3 and TRBJ1-1; no definite D call. Germline CDR1 is SGHTA and CDR2 is FQGTGA. The CDR3 loop spans 12 amino acids. V was clipped by 5 bases and J by 12 bases, with 16 bases between them. CDR3 protein: CASSVENTQSFF. The CDR3 DNA follows: TGTGCCAGCAGCGTAGAGAATACGCAGTCTTTCTTT.

This clonotype was detected many times. The genes are TRBV11-2 and TRBJ2-7, with D maybe TRBD1 (5 bases). CDR3 length: 16 amino acids. Trimming shortened V by 4 bases and J by 4 bases, and 20 bases separated the two germline ends. Germline V lookup: CDR1 SGHAT, CDR2 FQNNGV. This chain's CDR3 is CASSSMKKTVPYEQYF. CDR3 nucleotides: TGTGCCAGCAGCTCCATGAAAAAGACAGTACCTTACGAGCAGTACTTC.

This clonotype appeared a single time. Given the absence of the conserved phenylalanine or tryptophan at the CDR3 end, a read error is likely. The limits of the CDR3 on the DNA are not certain, so only TCRdb's listed CDR3 is given. The chain has TRBV2 and TRBJ2-5; the table's D gene call, TRBD2, was not cross checked with the DNA. Both ends counted, the CDR3 spans 16 residues. Germline V gene lookup returns CDR1 SNHLY and CDR2 FYNNEI. The CDR3 loop is CASSSRLARVRETTSG.

The sample holds one count of this clonotype. This chain connects TRBV5-4 to TRBJ1-1, with 7 bases fitting TRBD1. The germline gives CDR1 SGHNT, CDR2 YYREEE (reference sequence). V was clipped by 4 bases and J by 11 bases; unmatched bases: 14. This CDR3 region has 14 residues. The DNA for the CDR3 is TGTGCCAGCAGCACTGACAGTACGGACAGGACGGCTTTCTTT. Its translation: CASSTDSTDRTAFF.

Details on this clonotype: Likely a read error: the CDR3 ends without its conserved phenylalanine or tryptophan. No DNA is shown, since the ends of the CDR3 on it are uncertain; the CDR3 is the one TCRdb lists. CDR3 loop: CASSLRDTQYFGL. This chain links TRBV7-2 with TRBJ1-2. Germline loops: CDR1 SGHTA, CDR2 FQGNSA. The CDR3 is 13 residues long, ends included.

With respect to this clonotype: The conserved closing phenylalanine or tryptophan is absent in this CDR3, likely reflecting a read error. The chain carries TRBV24-1 and TRBJ1-1; 8 nucleotides line up with TRBD1. This CDR3 has 16 amino acids. The germline gives CDR1 KGHDR, CDR2 SFDVKD. J gave up 5 bases and V 5 bases, and 12 bases lay outside the gene matches. The CDR3 DNA follows: TGTGCCACCAGTGGGGGAGGCGGACAGGGAATGACTGAAGCTTTCCTT. Translation: CATSGGGGQGMTEAFL.

This chain connects TRBV7-3 to TRBJ2-3, with D hard to call. The CDR3 spans 15 residues. V lost 5 bases, J lost 15 bases, and 27 bases lay in between. Germline CDR1 and CDR2: SGHTA and FQGTGA. CDR3 sequence reads: CASSADQGLETQYYF. In nucleotides, the CDR3 is TGTGCCAGCAGCGCGGATCAAGGGTTGGAGACCCAGTACTATTTT.

This clonotype has ten or more counts. The genes are TRBV19 and TRBJ2-7, with 9 positions matching TRBD2. The germline gives CDR1 LNHDA, CDR2 SQIVND (reference sequence). The J segment lost 4 bases and the V segment lost 5 bases, leaving 9 bases of the junction unmatched. The length of the CDR3 is 15 residues. The CDR3 region has the DNA TGTGCCAGTAGTCTGGCGGGGGGGACTCCTTACGAGCAGTACTTC. Amino acids: CASSLAGGTPYEQYF.

V and J are TRBV2 and TRBJ2-2; a possible D gene is TRBD1 (6 bases). V lost 5 bases to trimming and J lost 5 bases, with 15 bases between them. This CDR3 is 15 amino acids long. In germline, CDR1 is SNHLY, CDR2 FYNNEI. This CDR3 is CASSSRGIGTGELFF. CDR3 coding DNA: TGTGCCAGCAGTAGCAGGGGCATAGGTACCGGGGAGCTGTTTTTT.

This clonotype has just one count. This likely comes from a read error, as the CDR3 has no conserved phenylalanine or tryptophan at its end. Because the CDR3's place on the DNA is in doubt, the DNA is left out and the CDR3 is given as listed by TCRdb. The chain carries TRBV7-2 and TRBJ2-3; the table assigns TRBD1, which was not confirmed against the DNA. Counting both end residues, the CDR3 totals 12 amino acids. CDR1 is SGHTA, CDR2 FQGNSA, per germline. CDR3 protein: CASNGGIDTQCL.

The chain employs TRBV7-2 and TRBJ2-7, with TRBD2 matching over 8 bases. V was pared by 0 bases and J by 13 bases, with 14 bases of the junction left unmatched. This CDR3 has 15 residues. Germline V gene data show CDR1 as SGHTA and CDR2 as FQGNSA. CDR3 sequence: CASSLAIAGSGTDYF. DNA of the CDR3: TGTGCCAGCAGCTTAGCGATAGCGGGGTCTGGCACAGATTACTTC.

This clonotype was observed a handful of times. The junction does not match germline at one end; this may be a read error. This rearrangement joins TRBV6-2 or TRBV6-3 to TRBJ2-1; 14 positions match TRBD2. This CDR3 has 20 amino acids. CDR1 is MNHEY, CDR2 SVGEGT, per germline. This CDR3 is CASSSRPGLAGATLLNEQSF. The DNA of the CDR3 is TGTGCCAGCAGTTCCCGTCCGGGACTAGCGGGGGCCACATTATTGAATGAGCAGTCCTTC.

Details on this clonotype: At one of its ends the junction is not consistent with the germline gene, which may arise from a read error. This chain links TRBV7-9 with TRBJ1-2, with D hard to call. There are 14 residues in the CDR3. Germline V lookup: CDR1 SEHNR, CDR2 FQNEAQ (reference sequence). CDR3 nucleotide sequence: TGTGCCACCAGCCCAGATGCTGAAGCCCAGTACTTCACCTTC. It encodes CATSPDAEAQYFTF.